Below are 15 T cell receptor beta chains sequenced from a single sample in a study of cytomegalovirus exposure and HLA in healthy donors. The PCR made use of 60 Vbeta and 13 Jbeta primers. Assay: immunoSEQ multiplex PCR; the TCRdb copy retains only in-frame clones and omits some. Among 55,000 to 85,000 clones listed, 86% were seen once. Material: PBMCs. All receptors come from a woman aged 30 to 39 in good health and CMV-seronegative.

The rearrangement uses TRBV11-2 and TRBJ1-6; no definite D call. V was cut by 5 bases and J by 6 bases, with 8 bases left in between. CDR3 length: 13 amino acids. Per the germline V gene, CDR1 is SGHAT and CDR2 is FQNNGV. The CDR3 loop reads CASSPGLNSPLHF. The CDR3 DNA follows: TGTGCCAGCAGCCCAGGACTTAATTCACCCCTCCACTTT.

The rearrangement uses TRBV4-3 and TRBJ1-3; no definite D call. The ends were cut back, 4 bases at V and 1 base at J, with 17 bases in the middle. The CDR3 runs to 17 residues. CDR1 and CDR2 from the germline V gene are LGHNA and YSLEER. CDR3 DNA: TGCGCCAGCAGCCCGGGGTCAGGAGACCTTTCTGGAAACACCATATATTTT. Its protein product is CASSPGSGDLSGNTIYF.

The chain is built from TRBV9 and TRBJ2-5; 7 bases agree with TRBD1. CDR1 and CDR2 (germline): SGDLS, YYNGEE. With 7 bases clipped from V and 8 bases from J, the junction kept 8 bases outside the gene matches. The CDR3 has 12 amino acids. The CDR3 spells CASGTENPTQYF. Written as DNA, the CDR3 is TGTGCCAGCGGGACAGAAAACCCTACCCAGTACTTC.

The V and J genes are TRBV28 and TRBJ1-1; weak D call: TRBD1 (6 bases). CDR3 length: 15 residues. V was shortened by 6 bases and J by 3 bases, with 17 bases between the two germline ends. Germline CDR1 reads MDHEN; CDR2 reads SYDVKM. CDR3 nucleotides: TGTGCCAGCAGGTCCCCCAGGCAGGGGCACACTGAAGCTTTCTTT. Amino acids: CASRSPRQGHTEAFF.

The rearrangement uses TRBV19 and TRBJ1-1; 10 nucleotides agree with TRBD1. CDR3 length: 17 residues. Germline-derived CDR1 and CDR2 are LNHDA and SQIVND (reference sequence). Trimming at V came to 5 bases and at J to 2 bases, leaving 11 bases not matched to a gene. This CDR3 reads CASSLYHLTGGNTEAFF. The DNA for the CDR3 is TGTGCCAGTAGTCTATACCATCTGACAGGGGGCAACACTGAAGCTTTCTTT.

This clone was seen just once. The chain recombines TRBV4-2 with TRBJ2-7; 12 bases align to TRBD2. There are 15 residues in the CDR3. CDR1 and CDR2 (germline): LGHNA, YNFKEQ. The V segment lost 11 bases and the J segment 3 bases; nucleotides outside the gene matches: 11. CDR3 sequence: CAAGLAGGSGYEQYF. The CDR3 bases are TGTGCCGCGGGGCTAGCGGGAGGGTCTGGCTACGAGCAGTACTTC.

This clone has only one observation. This sequence joins TRBV27 and TRBJ2-2; tentative D call: TRBD2 (5 bases). The length of the CDR3 is 16 residues. Germline V CDR1 and CDR2: MNHEY, SMNVEV (reference sequence). V was trimmed by 1 base and J by 0 bases, leaving 9 bases between them. CDR3 sequence reads: CASSLLGASNTGELFF. CDR3 bases: TGTGCCAGCAGTTTATTGGGAGCCTCGAACACCGGGGAGCTGTTTTTT.

The rearrangement joins TRBV11-2 to TRBJ1-1, with TRBD1 identical over 7 bases. Germline lookup yields CDR1 SGHAT and CDR2 FQNNGV. The CDR3 runs 12 residues. Trimming cost V 3 bases and J 11 bases; bases outside gene matches: 6. The chain's CDR3 is CASSFKGALAFF. The CDR3 coding sequence is TGTGCCAGCAGCTTCAAGGGGGCGTTGGCTTTCTTT.

V gene TRBV7-9 combines with J gene TRBJ2-7, with D perhaps matching TRBD2 (5 bases). V lost 1 base and J lost 6, with 7 bases in between. Germline CDR1 is SEHNR and CDR2 is FQNEAQ (reference sequence). The CDR3 extends over 12 amino acids. The CDR3 bases are TGTGCCAGCAGCTTAGTGGGAGTCGAGCAGTACTTC. It translates to CASSLVGVEQYF.

The V and J genes are TRBV18 and TRBJ2-2; 10 bases map to TRBD1. Germline V gives CDR1 KGHSH, CDR2 LQKENI. V gave up 3 bases and J gave up 6 bases; unmatched junction bases: 13. The CDR3 is 18 amino acids. CDR3 region: CASSPPGQGSRVAGELFF. The CDR3 coding sequence is TGTGCCAGCTCACCGCCGGGACAGGGGTCCCGCGTCGCCGGGGAGCTGTTTTTT.

The genes are TRBV10-3 and TRBJ2-7; 11 bases map to TRBD2. This CDR3 spans 16 amino acids. Trimming removed 10 bases from V and 4 bases from J; junction bases left unmatched: 15. Germline V lookup: CDR1 ENHRY, CDR2 SYGVKD. The chain's CDR3 is CATRRGRTSGQYEQYF. In DNA form, the CDR3 reads TGTGCCACTCGTCGAGGTAGGACTAGCGGGCAGTACGAGCAGTACTTC.

The chain uses TRBV19 and TRBJ1-4, with 8 bases matching TRBD1. The CDR3 runs to 15 residues. J lost 5 bases, V lost 5 bases, and 7 bases had no gene match. Germline V gives CDR1 LNHDA, CDR2 SQIVND (reference sequence). The CDR3 spells CASSATGGENEKLFF. The CDR3 DNA reads TGTGCCAGTAGTGCTACAGGGGGGGAAAATGAAAAACTGTTTTTT.

The rearrangement links TRBV4-1 to TRBJ2-1, with unresolved D. The CDR3 consists of 15 residues. Germline-derived CDR1 and CDR2 are MGHRA and YSYEKL. V shed 4 bases and J shed 0 bases, with 10 bases lying between them. CDR3 sequence: CASSRPSSSYNEQFF. CDR3 coding DNA: TGCGCCAGCAGCCGCCCTTCGAGCTCCTACAATGAGCAGTTCTTC.

The V and J genes are TRBV7-6 and TRBJ2-5; the match to TRBD1 covers 7 bases. J gave up 14 bases and V 5 bases, and 14 bases lay outside the gene matches. This CDR3 spans 13 amino acids. Germline V lookup: CDR1 SGHVS, CDR2 FNYEAQ. CDR3 DNA: TGTGCCAGCAGCCTAGGGGCAGGGAAGGGGGCCTACTTC. The encoded protein is CASSLGAGKGAYF.

The chain employs TRBV2 and TRBJ2-5; 11 bases agree with TRBD2. With 5 bases clipped from V and 2 bases from J, the junction kept 7 bases outside the gene matches. The CDR3 has 16 residues. CDR1 is SNHLY, CDR2 FYNNEI, per germline. The CDR3 sequence: CASSKDGLAGQETQYF. CDR3 nucleotides: TGTGCCAGCAGTAAAGACGGACTAGCGGGTCAAGAGACCCAGTACTTC.